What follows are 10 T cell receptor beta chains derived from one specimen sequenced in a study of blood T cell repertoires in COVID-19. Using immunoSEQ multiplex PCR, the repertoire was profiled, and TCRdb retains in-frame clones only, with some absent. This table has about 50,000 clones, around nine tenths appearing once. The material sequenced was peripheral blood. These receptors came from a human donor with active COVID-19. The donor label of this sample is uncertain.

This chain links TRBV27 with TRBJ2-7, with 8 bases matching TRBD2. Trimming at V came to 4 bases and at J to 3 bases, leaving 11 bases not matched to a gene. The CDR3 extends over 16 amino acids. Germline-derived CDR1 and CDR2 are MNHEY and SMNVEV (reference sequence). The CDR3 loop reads CASSSSRGRGGYEQYF. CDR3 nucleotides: TGTGCCAGCAGTTCTTCAAGGGGACGGGGGGGCTACGAGCAGTACTTC.

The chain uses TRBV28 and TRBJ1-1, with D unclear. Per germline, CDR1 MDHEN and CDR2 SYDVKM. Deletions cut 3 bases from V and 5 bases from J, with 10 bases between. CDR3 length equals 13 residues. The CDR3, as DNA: TGTGCCAGCAGTTTGTCCGGGGAGACTGAAGCTTTCTTT. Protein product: CASSLSGETEAFF.

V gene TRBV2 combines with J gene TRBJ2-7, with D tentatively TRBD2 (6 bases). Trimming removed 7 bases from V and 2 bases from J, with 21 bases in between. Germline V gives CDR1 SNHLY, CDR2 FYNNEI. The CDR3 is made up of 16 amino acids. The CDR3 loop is CASIEWRGADTYEQYF. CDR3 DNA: TGTGCCAGCATCGAGTGGAGGGGCGCGGATACCTACGAGCAGTACTTC. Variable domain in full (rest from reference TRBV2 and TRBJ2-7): EPEVTQTPSHQVTQMGQEVILRCVPISNHLYFYWYRQILGQKVEFLVSFYNNEISEKSEIFDDQFSVERPDGSNFTLKIRSTKLEDSAMYFCASIEWRGADTYEQYFGPGTRLTVT.

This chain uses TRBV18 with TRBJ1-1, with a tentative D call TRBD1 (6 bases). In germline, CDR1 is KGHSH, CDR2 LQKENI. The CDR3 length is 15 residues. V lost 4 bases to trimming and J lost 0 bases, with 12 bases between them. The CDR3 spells CASSQRGGMNTEAFF. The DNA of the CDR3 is TGTGCCAGCTCACAAAGGGGGGGGATGAACACTGAAGCTTTCTTT.

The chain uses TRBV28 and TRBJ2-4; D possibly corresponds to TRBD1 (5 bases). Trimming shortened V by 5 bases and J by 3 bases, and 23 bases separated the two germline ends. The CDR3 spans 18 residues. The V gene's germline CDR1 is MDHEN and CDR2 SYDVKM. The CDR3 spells CASSPNLRKGAVKNIQYF. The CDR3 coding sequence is TGTGCCAGCAGTCCCAATCTCCGAAAAGGGGCGGTCAAAAACATTCAGTACTTC.

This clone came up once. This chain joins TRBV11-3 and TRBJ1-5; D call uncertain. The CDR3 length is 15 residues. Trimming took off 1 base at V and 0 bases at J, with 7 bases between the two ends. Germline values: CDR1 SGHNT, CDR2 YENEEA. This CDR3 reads CASSLAGFSNQPQHF. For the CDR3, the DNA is TGTGCCAGCAGCTTAGCAGGTTTTAGCAATCAGCCCCAGCATTTT.

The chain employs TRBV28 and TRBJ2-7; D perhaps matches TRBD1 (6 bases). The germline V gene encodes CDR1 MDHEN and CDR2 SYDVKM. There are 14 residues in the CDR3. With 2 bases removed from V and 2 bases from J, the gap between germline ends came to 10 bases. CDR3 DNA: TGTGCCAGCAGTTTAACCAGGGGCCCCTACGAGCAGTACTTC. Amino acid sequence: CASSLTRGPYEQYF.

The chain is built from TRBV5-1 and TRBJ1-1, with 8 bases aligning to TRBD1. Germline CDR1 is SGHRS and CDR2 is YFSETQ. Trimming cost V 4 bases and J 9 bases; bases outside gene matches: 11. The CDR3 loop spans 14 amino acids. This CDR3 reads CASSLIPRTGQAFF. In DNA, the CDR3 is TGCGCCAGCAGCCTTATCCCTCGGACAGGGCAAGCTTTCTTT.

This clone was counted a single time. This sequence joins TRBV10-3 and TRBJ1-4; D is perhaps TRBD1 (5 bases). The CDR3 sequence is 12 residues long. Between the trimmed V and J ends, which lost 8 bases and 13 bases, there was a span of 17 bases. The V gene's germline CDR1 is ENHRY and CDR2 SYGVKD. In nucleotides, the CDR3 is TGTGCCATCGGCGACAGCCCTTCACGACTGTTTTTT. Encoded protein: CAIGDSPSRLFF.

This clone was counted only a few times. The CDR3 DNA is TGTGCCAGCAGCTTAATCCCAGGGCCCGTCACCGGGGAGCTGTTTTTT. As protein: CASSLIPGPVTGELFF. The V call is TRBV7-2, the J call TRBJ2-2, with a possible D match to TRBD1 (5 bases). V was clipped by 2 bases and J by 4 bases, with 14 bases between them. In germline, CDR1 is SGHTA, CDR2 FQGNSA. This CDR3 region has 16 residues.